The rows below give T cell receptor beta chains drawn from one sample of a study of cytomegalovirus exposure and HLA in healthy donors. Profiled with immunoSEQ multiplex PCR; TCRdb holds only in-frame clones, not every one. The sample shows 90,000 or so clones, around 70% of them seen only once. The sequenced sample consisted of PBMCs. The receptors come from a woman in her fifties or sixties in good health and CMV-seropositive. The CDR3 runs from the conserved cysteine through the conserved F or W. A D gene is named only where the DNA matches it firmly. Size is stated for part of the rows, as once, few or many counts, or as a class when the clone is expanded.

D gene	clone size	CDR3 length	V gene	J gene	CDR3 protein	CDR3 DNA
TRBD1	-	16	TRBV4-3	TRBJ1-2	CASSQDVQGVFYGYTF	TGCGCCAGCAGCCAAGATGTCCAGGGGGTTTTCTATGGCTACACCTTC
-	-	15	TRBV28	TRBJ1-5	CASTISEGENQPQHF	TGTGCCAGCACCATCTCCGAGGGGGAAAATCAGCCCCAGCATTTT
-	-	15	TRBV18	TRBJ2-2	CASSPPPGGSGELFF	TGTGCCAGCTCACCACCGCCTGGCGGATCCGGGGAGCTGTTTTTT
-	-	15	TRBV9	TRBJ2-3	CASSVDYGEADTQYF	TGTGCCAGCAGCGTAGACTACGGGGAGGCAGATACGCAGTATTTT
-	-	14	TRBV7-9	TRBJ2-3	CASSPVEGTDTQYF	TGTGCCAGCAGCCCGGTGGAGGGAACAGATACGCAGTATTTT
TRBD1	-	14	TRBV5-6	TRBJ1-6	CASSLGQGIAPLHF	TGTGCCAGCAGCTTGGGACAGGGCATCGCACCCCTCCACTTT
TRBD2	-	19	TRBV6-4	TRBJ2-5	CASSASGTSGQGRQETQYF	TGTGCCAGCAGCGCCTCCGGGACTAGCGGGCAAGGCAGACAAGAGACCCAGTACTTC
-	few	14	TRBV2	TRBJ1-2	CATVRGETVWGYTF	TGTGCCACGGTTCGCGGGGAAACGGTCTGGGGCTACACCTTC
-	-	13	TRBV9	TRBJ2-2	CASSATASGELFF	TGTGCCAGCAGCGCGACAGCATCCGGGGAGCTGTTTTTT
-	-	13	TRBV7-9	TRBJ2-5	CASSLDSKETQYF	TGTGCCAGCAGCTTGGACAGCAAAGAGACCCAGTACTTC
-	few	14	TRBV11-2	TRBJ2-3	CASSHRVWTDTQYF	TGTGCCAGCAGCCACAGGGTTTGGACAGATACGCAGTATTTT
TRBD1	-	14	TRBV7-7	TRBJ2-7	CASSTNRGSYEQYF	TGTGCCAGCAGCACCAACAGGGGGAGCTACGAGCAGTACTTC
-	-	15	TRBV4-3	TRBJ1-6	CASSERSSYNSPLHF	TGCGCCAGCAGTGAAAGGAGCTCCTATAATTCACCCCTCCACTTT
-	-	12	TRBV6-5	TRBJ1-2	CASGEGLGGYTF	TGTGCCAGCGGGGAGGGGCTAGGTGGCTACACCTTC
-	-	15	TRBV19	TRBJ1-1	CASSIRPAGNTEAFF	TGTGCCAGTAGTATCCGCCCGGCAGGGAACACTGAAGCTTTCTTT
TRBD1	-	13	TRBV30	TRBJ1-3	CAWRQGAGNTIYF	TGTGCCTGGAGACAGGGGGCTGGAAACACCATATATTTT
-	-	17	TRBV9	TRBJ2-1	CASSVESSSGAYNEQFF	TGTGCCAGCAGCGTAGAGAGTTCCAGCGGAGCCTACAATGAGCAGTTCTTC
TRBD1	-	14	TRBV18	TRBJ1-2	CASSPGDSSYGYTF	TGTGCCAGCTCACCCGGGGACAGCAGCTATGGCTACACCTTC
-	-	15	TRBV5-1	TRBJ1-1	CASSLMVGSRGEAFF	TGCGCCAGCAGCTTAATGGTAGGGAGTAGAGGTGAAGCTTTCTTT
TRBD2	few	16	TRBV11-3	TRBJ2-3	CASSPGLAGHTDTQYF	TGTGCCAGCAGCCCGGGACTAGCGGGGCACACAGATACGCAGTATTTT
-	-	10	TRBV20-1	TRBJ2-7	CSARVVEQYF	TGCAGTGCTAGAGTCGTCGAGCAGTACTTC
-	-	15	TRBV6-1	TRBJ1-5	CASSSLEGGNQPQHF	TGTGCCAGCAGCTCCCTGGAGGGAGGCAATCAGCCCCAGCATTTT
-	once	14	TRBV7-2	TRBJ2-5	CASSPGGAPETQYF	TGTGCCAGCAGCCCCGGAGGGGCCCCAGAGACCCAGTACTTC
-	-	15	TRBV7-7	TRBJ2-5	CASSWGDRSQETQYF	TGTGCTAGCAGCTGGGGAGACAGGTCACAAGAGACCCAGTACTTC
TRBD2	-	15	TRBV19	TRBJ2-5	CASRSIAGPSETQYF	TGTGCCAGCCGGAGTATAGCGGGACCCTCAGAGACCCAGTACTTC
-	-	15	TRBV19	TRBJ1-5	CASTREGGQPQPQHF	TGTGCCAGTACTCGGGAGGGTGGGCAGCCTCAGCCCCAGCATTTT
TRBD1	once	14	TRBV30	TRBJ2-1	CAWSSGGAYNEQFF	TGTGCCTGGAGTTCAGGGGGCGCTTACAATGAGCAGTTCTTC
-	-	14	TRBV9	TRBJ1-1	CASSVEPVNTEAFF	TGTGCCAGCAGCGTAGAACCGGTAAACACTGAAGCTTTCTTT
-	-	15	TRBV5-1	TRBJ1-4	CASSWDFATNEKLFF	TGCGCCAGCAGCTGGGACTTTGCAACTAATGAAAAACTGTTTTTT
TRBD1	-	16	TRBV11-3	TRBJ1-3	CASSLVNRGSGNTIYF	TGTGCCAGCAGCTTAGTCAACAGGGGCTCTGGAAACACCATATATTTT
TRBD2	once	15	TRBV2	TRBJ2-1	CASRGTSGSIDEQFF	TGTGCCAGCAGAGGGACTAGCGGGAGTATAGATGAGCAGTTCTTC
-	many	16	TRBV5-1	TRBJ2-3	CASSLTGTSNTDTQYF	TGCGCCAGCAGCTTGACAGGGACCTCCAATACAGATACGCAGTATTTT
-	-	15	TRBV7-9	TRBJ2-6	CASSYTLHGANVLTF	TGTGCCAGCAGCTATACATTACACGGGGCCAACGTCCTGACTTTC
TRBD1	-	15	TRBV5-1	TRBJ2-3	CASSGGTGLTDTQYF	TGCGCCAGCAGCGGGGGGACAGGGTTAACAGATACGCAGTATTTT
-	-	13	TRBV4-3	TRBJ1-1	CASSQGRGRDAFF	TGCGCCAGCAGCCAAGGGAGGGGCCGGGACGCTTTCTTT
-	-	14	TRBV5-4	TRBJ2-7	CASSLGGGGSEQYF	TGTGCCAGCAGCTTGGGAGGGGGTGGATCCGAGCAGTACTTC